The rows below give T cell receptor beta chains drawn from one sample of a study of spatial heterogeneity in lung cancer. A single record per CDR3 protein comes from TCRdb applying MiXCR to the 5' RACE reads. The table has about 8,100 distinct CDR3 sequences, approximately 12% seen once. The sequencing here drew on lung tumor tissue, taken at surgery. All receptors derive from a male donor with early-stage non-small cell lung cancer. CDR3s include the opening cysteine and the closing phenylalanine or tryptophan. A D gene is named only where the DNA matches it firmly. Clone size is shown for a subset of rows, as once, few, many or a class of expanded clone.

length	V	D	J	size	DNA	CDR3
16	TRBV7-2	NA	TRBJ2-5	many	TGTGCCAGCAGCGGCCACAGGGCATCGGGCCAAGAGACCCAGTACTTC	CASSGHRASGQETQYF
15	TRBV9	TRBD2	TRBJ2-1	few	TGTGCCAGCACCCAAGGGGCTAGCGGGAGTAGTGAGCAGTTCTTC	CASTQGASGSSEQFF
14	TRBV19	TRBD1	TRBJ2-5	many	TGTGCCAGTAGTCAACAGGGGGCGCGGGAGACCCAGTACTTC	CASSQQGARETQYF
14	TRBV5-1	NA	TRBJ1-1	many	TGCGCCAGCAGCTTAGGATCGGGGAACACTGAAGCTTTCTTT	CASSLGSGNTEAFF
14	TRBV6-1	NA	TRBJ1-5	medium-sized	TGTGCCAGCAGTGACATCCACCTTTCTCAGCCCCAGCATTTT	CASSDIHLSQPQHF
13	TRBV9	NA	TRBJ2-5	many	TGTGCCAGCAGCGTAGATTTGAAAGAGACCCAGTACTTC	CASSVDLKETQYF
11	TRBV29-1	NA	TRBJ1-1	many	TGCAGCGGTACGTCGAACACTGAAGCTTTCTTT	CSGTSNTEAFF
17	TRBV9	TRBD2	TRBJ2-1	many	TGTGCCAGCAGCGTCTGGTCCAGCGGGATGAGGCACAATGAGCAGTTCTTC	CASSVWSSGMRHNEQFF
20	TRBV4-2	TRBD1	TRBJ1-6	many	TGTGCCAGCAGCCATAAATTTGGCTCAAACAGGGGCTCCTATAATTCACCCCTCCACTTT	CASSHKFGSNRGSYNSPLHF
17	TRBV5-1	TRBD2	TRBJ2-1	medium-sized	TGCGCCAGCAGCTTGTTACCCGGGACTAGCGGGATCAATGAGCAGTTCTTC	CASSLLPGTSGINEQFF
14	TRBV18	NA	TRBJ2-3	many	TGTGCCACCGCGGATAGCGGTCCAACAGATACGCAGTATTTT	CATADSGPTDTQYF
14	TRBV20-1	NA	TRBJ2-7	many	TGCAGTGCTACCGGGGGGACAGGAATCTACGAGCAGTACTTC	CSATGGTGIYEQYF
17	TRBV7-7	TRBD1	TRBJ2-5	medium-sized	TGTGCCAGCAGCTTAGCCCTGACAGGGGAGGAGTCGGGGACCCAGTACTTC	CASSLALTGEESGTQYF
14	TRBV20-1	NA	TRBJ2-1	many	TGCAGTGCTAGAGATGGAGGAGTGTACAATGAGCAGTTCTTC	CSARDGGVYNEQFF
12	TRBV5-1	NA	TRBJ1-1	many	TGCGCCAGCCACCCCGGGGCAGGGGTTGCTTTCTTT	CASHPGAGVAFF
14	TRBV7-8	TRBD1	TRBJ1-1	medium-sized	TGTGCCAGCAGCCCGAGACAGGGGCGGACTGAAGCTTTCTTT	CASSPRQGRTEAFF
17	TRBV7-9	NA	TRBJ1-2	medium-sized	TGTGCCAGCAGCTTATTGCCCGAACAGGGACCGAACTATGGCTACACCTTC	CASSLLPEQGPNYGYTF
13	TRBV3-1	NA	TRBJ2-5	medium-sized	TGTGCCAGCAGCCAAAGTGGTCCAGAGACCCAGTACTTC	CASSQSGPETQYF
16	TRBV27	TRBD1	TRBJ2-3	medium-sized	TGTGCCAGCAGTCCTCTCGACAGGGGAAACACAGATACGCAGTATTTT	CASSPLDRGNTDTQYF
14	TRBV20-1	TRBD1	TRBJ1-6	many	TGCAGTGCTGTCCGGGACAGGGATAACTCACCCCTCCACTTT	CSAVRDRDNSPLHF
12	TRBV9	NA	TRBJ2-1	large	TGTGCCAGCAGCTCGTTCGAGAATGAGCAGTTCTTC	CASSSFENEQFF
13	TRBV6-5	NA	TRBJ1-2	medium-sized	TGTGCCACCCGTGAGACCTCTAACTATGGCTACACCTTC	CATRETSNYGYTF
13	TRBV30	NA	TRBJ1-4	many	TGTGCCTGGAAGGAGAAGGGGGGCGAAAAACTGTTTTTT	CAWKEKGGEKLFF
17	TRBV15	TRBD2	TRBJ2-1	many	TGTGCCACCAGCAGCCCTCTCGGACTAGCGGGAGGGAATGAGCAGTTCTTC	CATSSPLGLAGGNEQFF
15	TRBV9	TRBD1	TRBJ1-2	medium-sized	TGTGCCAGCAGCGTAGCAAGGACAGGGACATATGGCTACACCTTC	CASSVARTGTYGYTF
14	TRBV29-1	NA	TRBJ2-7	NA	TGCAGCGTTGGAGATAGCGCAGACAGATACGAGCAGTACTTC	CSVGDSADRYEQYF
15	TRBV6-1	NA	TRBJ1-3	many	TGTGCCAGCAGTGACGGGGCCCTCTCTGGAAACACCATATATTTT	CASSDGALSGNTIYF
15	TRBV28	TRBD2	TRBJ2-3	NA	TGTGCCAGCAGTTCGGGACTAGCAGGCGGATATACGCAGTATTTT	CASSSGLAGGYTQYF
16	TRBV13	TRBD2	TRBJ2-2	few	TGTGCCAGCACCGGGTCGGGACTAGCCCCTCACGGGGAGCTGTTTTTT	CASTGSGLAPHGELFF
15	TRBV10-3	NA	TRBJ2-3	few	TGTGCCATCACCGTAGGACGGGCCCTCACAGATACGCAGTATTTT	CAITVGRALTDTQYF
17	TRBV6-5	NA	TRBJ2-1	many	TGTGCCAGCAGTTACTCGAAAGCGATGAGCTCCTACAATGAGCAGTTCTTC	CASSYSKAMSSYNEQFF
15	TRBV11-3	TRBD1	TRBJ2-2	many	TGTGCCAGCAGCCGGGACAGCGAATCGACCGGGGAGCTGTTTTTT	CASSRDSESTGELFF
13	TRBV14	NA	TRBJ1-2	medium-sized	TGTGCCAGCAGCCAATCCGGTTATCATGGCTACACCTTC	CASSQSGYHGYTF
12	TRBV28	NA	TRBJ2-5	many	TGTGCCAGCAGTCCTACCTACAGGGCCCAGTACTTC	CASSPTYRAQYF
12	TRBV10-1	NA	TRBJ2-7	medium-sized	TGCGCCAGCAGTGCGGGTCAGGACGAGCAGTACTTC	CASSAGQDEQYF
14	TRBV14	TRBD2	TRBJ2-7	few	TGTGCCAGCAACCAAGCGGGAGCCGCCTACGAGCAGTACTTC	CASNQAGAAYEQYF
14	TRBV11-2	TRBD1	TRBJ2-5	few	TGTGCCAGCAGCTTCCAGGACAGGGGGGAGACCCAGTACTTC	CASSFQDRGETQYF
18	TRBV20-1	NA	TRBJ1-5	many	TGCAGTGCTACCACGTCGTTATCGGTCGTCGATGGCAATCAGCCCCAGCATTTT	CSATTSLSVVDGNQPQHF
14	TRBV6-5	NA	TRBJ2-7	many	TGTGCCAGTTCATTTCGGGCCAAAAACTACGAGCAGTACTTC	CASSFRAKNYEQYF
13	TRBV5-1	NA	TRBJ2-2	many	TGCGCCAGCAGCTTGGAGAGGACCGGGGAGCTGTTTTTT	CASSLERTGELFF
17	TRBV6-2/TRBV6-3	TRBD1	TRBJ2-5	many	TGTGCCAGCAGTTACCGGGACAGGGGGCCTTTACAAGAGACCCAGTACTTC	CASSYRDRGPLQETQYF
14	TRBV28	NA	TRBJ1-5	many	TGTGCCAGCAGACCGACAGGAATCAGTCAGCCCCAGCATTTT	CASRPTGISQPQHF
15	TRBV6-4	TRBD1	TRBJ2-1	many	TGTGCCAGCAGTGACACGAGCCGGGACAGCAATGAGCAGTTCTTC	CASSDTSRDSNEQFF
16	TRBV7-8	TRBD2	TRBJ2-1	many	TGTGCCAGCAGCGCACAGACTAGCGGGAATTACAATGAGCAGTTCTTC	CASSAQTSGNYNEQFF
15	TRBV4-3	TRBD2	TRBJ2-7	many	TGCGCCAGCAGCCATGGACTAGCGGCTACCTACGAGCAGTACTTC	CASSHGLAATYEQYF
15	TRBV20-1	NA	TRBJ2-5	many	TGCAGTGCTATGAGAGAGGGTGGGAGCCAAGAGACCCAGTACTTC	CSAMREGGSQETQYF
10	TRBV29-1	NA	TRBJ2-2	NA	TGCAGCGTTCACGCCGGGGAGCTGTTTTTT	CSVHAGELFF
14	TRBV7-2	NA	TRBJ2-2	many	TGTGCCAGCAACTTGAGGGTGGGCACCGGGGAGCTGTTTTTT	CASNLRVGTGELFF
14	TRBV3-1	NA	TRBJ1-6	NA	TGTGCCAGCAGCCAAGAGGAGCCTCCCTGGACCCTCCACTTT	CASSQEEPPWTLHF
15	TRBV4-1	NA	TRBJ1-3	large	TGCGCCAGCAGCCCCCGGACGGCCTCTGGAAACACCATATATTTT	CASSPRTASGNTIYF